This record looks at one TCR beta chain sequence and its context. This clonotype was detected only a few times. What antigen it recognizes has not been identified. Per-nucleotide qualities are absent, and no much larger clonotype sits a single base away. Systemically healthy Caucasian individuals from Russia, roughly 40 in total and aged about 6 to 90 years, were included as donors. About 9.8 milliliters of peripheral blood were drawn from each donor into EDTA-treated Vacutainer tubes. Ficoll-Paque density-gradient centrifugation was used to isolate PBMCs, with at least 6.5 million per sample. Trizol reagent was used to extract total RNA from PBMCs, with at least 5 micrograms per sample. For every donor, an aliquot of PBMCs went through flow cytometry to measure the percentages of naive CD45RAhigh/CD27high T cells. Trimming takes 6 bases off V and 7 bases off J; junction bases not matched to a gene: 4. Its CDR3 holds 12 amino acids, cysteine through phenylalanine. Left in the record is the CDR3 DNA by itself, 36 bases read in frame from the first base. The germline V gene sets CDR1 to ENHRY and CDR2 to SYGVKD.

The data are from a study of blood T cells in healthy people across ages (dated by TCRdb to between 2014 and 2017). In terms of the full investigation: In model experiments, roughly one uniquely barcoded TCR beta cDNA molecule per two T cells was captured by template switching. To avoid experimental bias, donors of different ages were randomly spread across the sequencing lanes. The study analyzed two additional independent replicas of 1 million unique cDNA reads from the same blood draw for two donors, one aged 18 to 29 and one aged 80 or older. The donors were divided into four age groups: young (average roughly 17 years), middle-aged (roughly 42), aged (about 56) and long-lived (about 84). The study measured age-related changes in TCR beta repertoire diversity using deep sequencing normalized with unique cDNA molecular identifiers. On the study overall, not on this receptor specifically: Compared with the aged group, the long-lived group had more naive CD4+ T cells, fewer expanded clones and increased TCR diversity, suggesting age selection. Estimates of total diversity based on one million sequenced T cells were considered lower bounds and underestimates. The CMV infection status of donors was not known, potentially confounding age-related changes in expanded clonotypes. The percentage of naive T cells measured by flow cytometry correlated strongly with observed TCR beta diversity. Bulk unsorted PBMC profiling prevented conclusive comparison of naive and antigen-experienced compartments. Observed TCR beta diversity per million T cells fell roughly linearly with age, and a significant reduction was already apparent by age roughly 40.

The library was generated by 5' RACE. The data were produced on an Illumina HiSeq 2500. A second about 7 to 11 cycle PCR used a sample-barcoded 5' primer and a J-beta primer mix. Each TCR beta cDNA molecule received a unique molecular identifier from a template-switch 5' adaptor carrying 12 random nucleotides. At least 2.5 million CDR3-containing paired-end reads were obtained from each sample. The Mint cDNA synthesis kit, primed by a TRBC-specific oligonucleotide, was used to synthesize first-strand cDNA from all RNA. Following uracil-DNA glycosylase treatment, all cDNA underwent a first 18-cycle PCR with the universal primers M1SS and BC2_uni_R. Regarding the original processing steps: For normalization, 1 million high-quality reads, each with a distinct molecular identifier, were randomly selected from each sample. Reads sharing molecular identifiers were discarded rather than binned into consensus sequences. MiTCR, set to a Q25 quality threshold and the strictest error-elimination algorithm, was used for CDR3 identification, clonotype clustering and error correction. A nonparametric unseen species model with Euler transformation was used to estimate lower-bound total TCR beta diversity. TCRdb reprocessing: public reads trimmed at Q25 with fastp, clones called with MiXCR, in-frame beta chains kept. Each entry merges the rows of one CDR3 protein and shows their most common DNA and genes. TCRdb, not the authors, supplied the V and J calls. A total of under 850,000 distinct CDR3 sequences appear in this sample, about 34% of them only once. The leading ten clones occupy approximately 12% of the sample.

What was sequenced was blood. This receptor chain uses TRBV10-3 and TRBJ1-2; 8 central bases correspond to TRBD1. The clonotype was recovered from a man younger than 30 in good health. This receptor has the CDR3 CAIRTGGSGYTF. The DNA reads as follows: TGTGCCATCAGAACAGGGGGATCTGGCTACACCTTC.